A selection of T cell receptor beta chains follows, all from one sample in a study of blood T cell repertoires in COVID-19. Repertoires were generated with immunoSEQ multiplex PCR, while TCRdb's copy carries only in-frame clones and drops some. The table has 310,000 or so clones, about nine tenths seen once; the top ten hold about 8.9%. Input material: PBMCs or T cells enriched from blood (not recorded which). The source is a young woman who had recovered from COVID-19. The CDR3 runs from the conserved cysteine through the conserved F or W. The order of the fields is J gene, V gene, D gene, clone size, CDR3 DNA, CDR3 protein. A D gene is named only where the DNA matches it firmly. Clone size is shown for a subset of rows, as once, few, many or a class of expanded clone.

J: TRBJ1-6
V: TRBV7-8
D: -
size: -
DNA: TGTGCCAGCAGCCTCCCGCCCGGGACACTTGGAAATTCACCCCTCCACTTT
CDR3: CASSLPPGTLGNSPLHF

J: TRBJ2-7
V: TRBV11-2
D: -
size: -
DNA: TGTGCCAGCAGTCGCGAGACAGGTAGCTCCTACGAGCAGTACTTC
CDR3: CASSRETGSSYEQYF

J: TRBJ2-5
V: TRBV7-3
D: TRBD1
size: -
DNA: TGTGCCAGCAGCCCAACGCCGGGACAGGGATCAGAGACCCAGTACTTC
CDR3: CASSPTPGQGSETQYF

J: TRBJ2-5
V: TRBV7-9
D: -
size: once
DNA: TGTGCCAGCAGCCCTACCATGTACCAAGAGACCCAGTACTTC
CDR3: CASSPTMYQETQYF

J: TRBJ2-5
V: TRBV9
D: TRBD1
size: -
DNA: TGTGCCAGCAGCGTAGGTAGACAGGGGGGGGTTCGGGAGACCCAGTACTTC
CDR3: CASSVGRQGGVRETQYF

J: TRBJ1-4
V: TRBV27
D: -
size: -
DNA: TGTGCCAGCAGTTTATACCCCAGTGCTGAAAAACTGTTTTTT
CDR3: CASSLYPSAEKLFF

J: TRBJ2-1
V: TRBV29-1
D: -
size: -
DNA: TGCAGCGTTGAATCTAAGGGACTGGGGACGTTCAATGAGCAGTTCTTC
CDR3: CSVESKGLGTFNEQFF

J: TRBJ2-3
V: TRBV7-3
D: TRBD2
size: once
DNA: TGTGCCAGCAGCTTATTGGGCGGGGGGACAGATACGCAGTATTTT
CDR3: CASSLLGGGTDTQYF

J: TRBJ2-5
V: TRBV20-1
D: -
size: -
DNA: TGCAGTGCTAGTCAGGGGGGCCAAGAGACCCAGTACTTC
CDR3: CSASQGGQETQYF

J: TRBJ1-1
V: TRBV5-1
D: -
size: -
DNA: TGCGCCAGCAGCTTGGGTGGGGAGGGGACTGAAGCTTTCTTT
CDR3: CASSLGGEGTEAFF

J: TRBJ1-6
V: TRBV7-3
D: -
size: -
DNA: TGTGCCAGCAGCCCGGAACCTCCCCGGGGGAGCTCCTATAATTCACCCCTCCACTTT
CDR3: CASSPEPPRGSSYNSPLHF

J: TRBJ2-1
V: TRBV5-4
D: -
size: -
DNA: TGTGCCAGCCGTAAAGGGGGGGGGACATCGTCCTACAATGAGCAGTTCTTC
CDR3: CASRKGGGTSSYNEQFF

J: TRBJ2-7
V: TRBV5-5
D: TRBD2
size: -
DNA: TGTGCCAGTATGCGGGGGGCTTACGAGCAGTACTTC
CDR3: CASMRGAYEQYF

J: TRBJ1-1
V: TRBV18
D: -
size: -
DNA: TGTGCCAGCTCACCGGGGGGGGTGAACACTGAAGCTTTCTTT
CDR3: CASSPGGVNTEAFF

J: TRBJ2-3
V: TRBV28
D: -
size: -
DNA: TGTGCCAGCATACCCCCCGGAGGGCCTAGCACAGATACGCAGTATTTT
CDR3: CASIPPGGPSTDTQYF